This T cell receptor (beta chain) was retrieved from a study of beta chain features in type 1 diabetes. Study-level background: The samples had roughly 100,000,000 sorted cells examined in all.

This clone occurred once. Antigen unknown. Every participating donor gave one draw, a heparinised blood sample averaging about 100 mL. Study-wide findings and caveats: A potential PCR bias toward shorter templates would be equal in patient and control samples. Cells with high TCR expression could be over-represented when cDNA is sequenced.

CDR1 is SQVTM, CDR2 ANQGSEA, per germline. V was trimmed by 2 bases and J by 13 bases, leaving 15 bases between them. The CDR3 runs 12 residues. Expressed TCRB transcripts were sequenced because the isolated RNA had all been reverse transcribed beforehand. Generated by immunoSEQ multiplex PCR, the TCRdb table keeps only in-frame clones and is missing some. The sample holds around 430,000 clones; approximately 28% are singletons and the top ten take about 0.06%. Sequencing was done on a sample of naive CD4+ T cells from blood. The sequence derives from a man between 18 and 35 years old in good health. This chain links TRBV29-1 with TRBJ2-1; the D gene could be TRBD1 or TRBD2 (7 bases each). DNA of the CDR3: TGCAGCGTTGAACCGGCAGGGGGGGGTCAGTTCTTC. Translating it yields CSVEPAGGGQFF.